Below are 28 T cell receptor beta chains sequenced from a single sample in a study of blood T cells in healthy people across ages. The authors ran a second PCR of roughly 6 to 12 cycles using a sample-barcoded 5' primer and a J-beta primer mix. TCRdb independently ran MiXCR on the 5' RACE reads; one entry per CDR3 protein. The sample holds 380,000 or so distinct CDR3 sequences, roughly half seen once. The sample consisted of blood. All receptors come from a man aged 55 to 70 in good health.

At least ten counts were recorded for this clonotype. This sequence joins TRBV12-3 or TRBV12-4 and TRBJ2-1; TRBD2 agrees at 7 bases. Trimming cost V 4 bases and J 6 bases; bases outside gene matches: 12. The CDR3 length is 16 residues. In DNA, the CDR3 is TGTGCCAGCAGTTCCCCGGGAGGTCGCCCGGTCAATGAGCAGTTCTTC. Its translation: CASSSPGGRPVNEQFF.

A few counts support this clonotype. The DNA for the CDR3 is TGTGCCAGCAGCTCGGGTGGCACGGGTGGGGGACGATCACCCCTCCACTTT. The encoded protein is CASSSGGTGGGRSPLHF. V and J are TRBV7-2 and TRBJ1-6; maybe TRBD1 (5 bases). The germline V and J ends were trimmed by 4 bases and 10 bases, with 23 bases remaining between them. Per the germline V gene, CDR1 is SGHTA and CDR2 is FQGNSA. The CDR3 has 17 amino acids.

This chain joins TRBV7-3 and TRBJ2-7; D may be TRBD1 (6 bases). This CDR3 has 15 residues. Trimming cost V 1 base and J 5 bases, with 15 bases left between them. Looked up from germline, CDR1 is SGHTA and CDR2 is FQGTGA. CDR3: CASSLRGQERDEQYF. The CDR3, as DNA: TGTGCCAGCAGCTTAAGGGGGCAGGAAAGAGACGAGCAGTACTTC. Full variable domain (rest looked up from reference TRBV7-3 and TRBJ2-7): GAGVSQTPSNKVTEKGKYVELRCDPISGHTALYWYRQSLGQGPEFLIYFQGTGAADDSGLPNDRFFAVRPEGSVSTLKIQRTERGDSAVYLCASSLRGQERDEQYFGPGTRLTVT.

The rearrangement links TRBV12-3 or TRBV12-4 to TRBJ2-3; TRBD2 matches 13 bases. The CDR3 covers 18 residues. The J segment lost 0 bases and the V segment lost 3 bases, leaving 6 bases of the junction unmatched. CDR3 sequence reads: CASSFGTSGITSTDTQYF. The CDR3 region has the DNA TGTGCCAGCAGTTTCGGGACTAGCGGGATCACTAGCACAGATACGCAGTATTTT.

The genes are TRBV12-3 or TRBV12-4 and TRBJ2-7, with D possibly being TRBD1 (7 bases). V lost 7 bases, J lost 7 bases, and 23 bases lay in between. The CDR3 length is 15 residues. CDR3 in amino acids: CASTTTGRLPNEQYF. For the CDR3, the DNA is TGTGCCAGCACTACGACAGGGAGGCTTCCCAATGAGCAGTACTTC.

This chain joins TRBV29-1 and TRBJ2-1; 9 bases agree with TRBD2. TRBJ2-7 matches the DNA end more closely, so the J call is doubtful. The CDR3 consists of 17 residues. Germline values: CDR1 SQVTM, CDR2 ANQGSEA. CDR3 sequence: CSVQRGVGESSYNEQYF. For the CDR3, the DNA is TGCAGCGTACAGCGGGGGGTCGGGGAGAGCTCCTACAATGAGCAGTACTTC.

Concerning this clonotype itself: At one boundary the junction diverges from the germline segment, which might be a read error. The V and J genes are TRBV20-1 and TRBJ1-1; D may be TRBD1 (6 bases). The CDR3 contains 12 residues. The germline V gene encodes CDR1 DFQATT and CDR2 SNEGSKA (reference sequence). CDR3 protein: CSEGQSNTEAFF. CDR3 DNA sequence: TGTAGTGAAGGACAGTCTAACACTGAAGCTTTCTTT.

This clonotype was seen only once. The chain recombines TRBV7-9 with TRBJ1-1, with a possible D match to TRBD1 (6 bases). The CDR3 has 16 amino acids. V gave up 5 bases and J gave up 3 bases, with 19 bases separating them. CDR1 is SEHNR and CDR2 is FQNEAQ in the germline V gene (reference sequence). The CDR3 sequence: CASSPGGAVGDTEAFF. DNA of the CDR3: TGTGCCAGCAGCCCCGGGGGGGCAGTTGGAGACACTGAAGCTTTCTTT.

CDR3 amino acids: CATSRPGPTNEKLFF. In DNA, the CDR3 is TGTGCCACCAGCAGACCAGGGCCGACTAATGAAAAACTGTTTTTT. The chain combines TRBV15 with TRBJ1-4; the D gene is possibly TRBD1 (5 bases). V was trimmed by 2 bases and J by 2 bases, leaving 9 bases between them. The CDR3 is 15 residues long. From germline, CDR1 is LNHNV and CDR2 YYDKDF (reference sequence).

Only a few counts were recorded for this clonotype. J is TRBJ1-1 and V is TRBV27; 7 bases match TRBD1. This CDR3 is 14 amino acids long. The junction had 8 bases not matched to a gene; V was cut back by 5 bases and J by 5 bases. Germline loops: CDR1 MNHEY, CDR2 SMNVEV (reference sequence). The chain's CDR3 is CASSPVTGETEAFF. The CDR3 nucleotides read TGTGCCAGCAGTCCGGTCACAGGGGAGACTGAAGCTTTCTTT.

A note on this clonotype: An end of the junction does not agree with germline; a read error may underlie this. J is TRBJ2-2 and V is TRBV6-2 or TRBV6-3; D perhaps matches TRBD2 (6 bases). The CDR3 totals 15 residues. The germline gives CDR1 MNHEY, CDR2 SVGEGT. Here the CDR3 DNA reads TGTGCCAGCAGCACCGGGACGGTTAACACCGGGGGGCTGTTTTTT. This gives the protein CASSTGTVNTGGLFF.

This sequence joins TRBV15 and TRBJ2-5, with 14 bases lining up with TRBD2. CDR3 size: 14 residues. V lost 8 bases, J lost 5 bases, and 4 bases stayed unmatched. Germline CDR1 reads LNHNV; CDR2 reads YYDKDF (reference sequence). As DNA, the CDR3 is TGTGCCACCGGGACTAGCGGGAGCTCTGAGACCCAGTACTTC. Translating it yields CATGTSGSSETQYF.

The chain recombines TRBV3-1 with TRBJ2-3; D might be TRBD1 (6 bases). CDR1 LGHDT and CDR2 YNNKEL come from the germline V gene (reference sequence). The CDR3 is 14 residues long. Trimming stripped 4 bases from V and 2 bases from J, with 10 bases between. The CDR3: CASSRGPNTDTQYF. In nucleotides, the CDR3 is TGTGCCAGCAGCCGGGGGCCCAACACAGATACGCAGTATTTT.

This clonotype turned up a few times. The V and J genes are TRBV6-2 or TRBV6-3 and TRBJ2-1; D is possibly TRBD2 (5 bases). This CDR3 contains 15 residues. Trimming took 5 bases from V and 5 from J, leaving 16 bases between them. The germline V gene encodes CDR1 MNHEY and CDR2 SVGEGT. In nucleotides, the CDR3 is TGTGCCAGCAGTCACCGTGGACTTCTAAACAATGAGCAGTTCTTC. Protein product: CASSHRGLLNNEQFF.

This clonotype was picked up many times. As DNA, the CDR3 is TGTGCCAGCAGCACCTCACCCAACACTGAAGCTTTCTTT. This sequence encodes CASSTSPNTEAFF. This sequence joins TRBV7-2 and TRBJ1-1; D is undetermined. CDR3 length equals 13 residues. V was trimmed by 5 bases and J by 2 bases, leaving 9 bases between them. CDR1 is SGHTA, CDR2 FQGNSA, per germline.

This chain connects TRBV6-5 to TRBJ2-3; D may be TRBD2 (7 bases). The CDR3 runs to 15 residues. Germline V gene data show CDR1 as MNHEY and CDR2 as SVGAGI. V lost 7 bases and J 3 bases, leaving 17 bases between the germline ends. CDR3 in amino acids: CASTKRGGATDTQYF. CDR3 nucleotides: TGTGCCAGCACCAAGAGGGGGGGGGCGACAGATACGCAGTATTTT.

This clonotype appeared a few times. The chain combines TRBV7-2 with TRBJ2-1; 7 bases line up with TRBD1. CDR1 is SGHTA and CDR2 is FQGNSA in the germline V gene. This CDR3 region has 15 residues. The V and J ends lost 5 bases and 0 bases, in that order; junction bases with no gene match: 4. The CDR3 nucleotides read TGTGCCAGCAGCCCCACAGGGGTCTCCTACAATGAGCAGTTCTTC. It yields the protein CASSPTGVSYNEQFF.

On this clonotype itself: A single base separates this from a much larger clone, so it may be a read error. CDR3 sequence: CASSMKRHTDTQYF. The CDR3 bases are TGTGCCAGCAGCATGAAAAGGCACACAGATACGCAGTATTTT. J is TRBJ2-3 and V is TRBV6-6, with D unclear. From germline, CDR1 is MNHNY and CDR2 SVGAGI (reference sequence). The CDR3 runs to 14 residues. The V gene lost 6 bases and the J gene lost 2 bases, with 12 bases spanning the gap.

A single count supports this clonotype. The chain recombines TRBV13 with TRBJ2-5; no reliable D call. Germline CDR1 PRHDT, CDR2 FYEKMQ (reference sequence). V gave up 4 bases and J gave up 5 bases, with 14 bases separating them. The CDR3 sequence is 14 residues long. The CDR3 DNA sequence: TGTGCCAGCAGCTCGAGATGGGATTTGGAGACCCAGTACTTC. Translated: CASSSRWDLETQYF. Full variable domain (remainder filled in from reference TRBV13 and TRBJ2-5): AAGVIQSPRHLIKEKRETATLKCYPIPRHDTVYWYQQGPGQDPQFLISFYEKMQSDKGSIPDRFSAQQFSDYHSELNMSSLELGDSALYFCASSSRWDLETQYFGPGTRLLVL.

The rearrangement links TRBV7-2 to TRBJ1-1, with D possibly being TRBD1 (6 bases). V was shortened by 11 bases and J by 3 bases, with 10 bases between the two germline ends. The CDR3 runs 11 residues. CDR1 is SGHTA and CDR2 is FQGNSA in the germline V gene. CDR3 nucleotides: TGTGCCGAAAGGGGGGACACTGAAGCTTTCTTT. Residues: CAERGDTEAFF.

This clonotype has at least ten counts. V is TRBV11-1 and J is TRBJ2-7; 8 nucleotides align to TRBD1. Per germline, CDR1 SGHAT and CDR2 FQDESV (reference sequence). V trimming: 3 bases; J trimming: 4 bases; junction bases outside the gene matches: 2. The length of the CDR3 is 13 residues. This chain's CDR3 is CASSLQGAYEQYF. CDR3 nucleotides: TGTGCCAGCAGCTTGCAGGGGGCATACGAGCAGTACTTC.

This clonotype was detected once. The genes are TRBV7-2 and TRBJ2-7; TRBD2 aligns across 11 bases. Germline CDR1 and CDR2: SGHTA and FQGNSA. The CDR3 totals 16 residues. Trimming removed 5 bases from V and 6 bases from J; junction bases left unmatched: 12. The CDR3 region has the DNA TGTGCCAGCAGCCCGGGCCTCCTAGCGGGAGGAGGCGAGCAGTACTTC. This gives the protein CASSPGLLAGGGEQYF.

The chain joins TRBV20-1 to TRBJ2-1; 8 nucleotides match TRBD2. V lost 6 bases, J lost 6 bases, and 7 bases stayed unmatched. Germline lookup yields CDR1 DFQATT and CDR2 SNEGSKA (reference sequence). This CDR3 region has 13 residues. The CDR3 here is CSAPGGQVNEQFF. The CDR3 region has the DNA TGCAGTGCCCCGGGGGGGCAGGTCAATGAGCAGTTCTTC.

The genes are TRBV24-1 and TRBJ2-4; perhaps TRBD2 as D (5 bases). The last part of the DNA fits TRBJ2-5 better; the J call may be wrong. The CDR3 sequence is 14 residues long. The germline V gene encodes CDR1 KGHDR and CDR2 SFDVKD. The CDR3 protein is CATSDFGLTETQYF. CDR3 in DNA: TGTGCCACCAGTGATTTTGGACTCACAGAGACCCAGTACTTC.

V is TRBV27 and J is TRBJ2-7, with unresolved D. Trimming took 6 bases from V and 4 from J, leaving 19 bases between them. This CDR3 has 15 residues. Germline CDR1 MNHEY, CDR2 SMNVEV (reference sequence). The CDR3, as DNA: TGTGCCAGCAGGGTTGGCCCCGCCGCCCTATACGAGCAGTACTTC. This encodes CASRVGPAALYEQYF.

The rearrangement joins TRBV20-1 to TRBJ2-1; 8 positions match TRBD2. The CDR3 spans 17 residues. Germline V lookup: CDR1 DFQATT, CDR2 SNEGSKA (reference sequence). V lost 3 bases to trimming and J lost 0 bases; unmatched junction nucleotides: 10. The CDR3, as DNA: TGCAGTGCTAGCTCTTTGGGAGCGGGGGCCTCCTACAATGAGCAGTTCTTC. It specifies CSASSLGAGASYNEQFF.

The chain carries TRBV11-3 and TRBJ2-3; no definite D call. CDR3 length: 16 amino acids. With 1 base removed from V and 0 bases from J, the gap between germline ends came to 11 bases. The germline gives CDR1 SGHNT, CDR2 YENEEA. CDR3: CASSLGAFTSTDTQYF. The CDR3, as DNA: TGTGCCAGCAGCTTAGGAGCTTTTACTAGCACAGATACGCAGTATTTT.

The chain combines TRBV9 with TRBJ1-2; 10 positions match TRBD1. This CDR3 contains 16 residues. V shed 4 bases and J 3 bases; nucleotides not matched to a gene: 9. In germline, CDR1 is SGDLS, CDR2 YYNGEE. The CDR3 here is CASSPRTGGVDYGYTF. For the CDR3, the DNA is TGTGCCAGCAGCCCCCGGACAGGGGGGGTGGACTATGGCTACACCTTC. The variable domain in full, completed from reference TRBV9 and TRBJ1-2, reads DSGVTQTPKHLITATGQRVTLRCSPRSGDLSVYWYQQSLDQGLQFLIQYYNGEERAKGNILERFSAQQFPDLHSELNLSSLELGDSALYFCASSPRTGGVDYGYTFGSGTRLTVV.